The 30 T cell receptor beta chains given below trace back to one sample, sequenced in a study of T cell responses to AZD1222 COVID-19 vaccine. Measured with immunoSEQ multiplex PCR; TCRdb has only the in-frame clones, and not every one. The sample holds about 110,000 clones; roughly 87% are singletons and the top ten take over 4%. The material sequenced was peripheral blood, taken on day 0 of AZD1222 vaccination. The receptors here all came from an adult in good health.

V and J are TRBV28 and TRBJ1-2, with 12 nucleotides matching TRBD1. CDR1 is MDHEN, CDR2 SYDVKM, per germline. The CDR3 length is 14 residues. The CDR3 spells CAGRDRGPDYGYTF. The CDR3 nucleotides are TGTGCAGGGAGGGACAGGGGGCCTGACTATGGCTACACCTTC.

The chain carries TRBV5-4 and TRBJ2-5; TRBD2 aligns across 8 bases. The junction had 14 bases not matched to a gene; V was cut back by 4 bases and J by 3 bases. This CDR3 contains 17 residues. From germline, CDR1 is SGHNT and CDR2 YYREEE (reference sequence). CDR3 nucleotides: TGTGCCAGCAGCCTGGAGTACGGGGGTAGCGGGGAAGAGACCCAGTACTTC. Translating it yields CASSLEYGGSGEETQYF.

This chain connects TRBV28 to TRBJ1-2, with D possibly TRBD1 on 6 matching bases. V lost 5 bases, J lost 7 bases, and 14 bases lay in between. CDR1 and CDR2 (germline): MDHEN, SYDVKM. The CDR3 has 13 amino acids. The CDR3 reads CASSPGTRGGYTF. CDR3 nucleotides: TGTGCCAGCAGTCCTGGGACACGGGGTGGCTACACCTTC.

The chain has TRBV10-1 and TRBJ2-3; 9 bases are shared with TRBD2. Losses at the gene ends were 0 bases for V and 1 base for J; bases not matched to a gene: 2. The CDR3 has 16 residues. Germline values: CDR1 WNHNN, CDR2 SYGVQD (reference sequence). This CDR3 reads CASSESIAGGTDTQYF. CDR3 DNA sequence: TGCGCCAGCAGTGAGTCAATAGCGGGGGGCACAGATACGCAGTATTTT.

V and J are TRBV7-2 and TRBJ1-2, with a weak D call TRBD1 (5 bases). This CDR3 spans 13 amino acids. Germline assignment: CDR1 SGHTA and CDR2 FQGNSA. The V and J ends lost 1 base and 8 bases respectively, with 11 bases between them. The DNA of the CDR3 is TGTGCCAGCAGCTTAGTGACGGGGGAGGGCTACACCTTC. It is translated as CASSLVTGEGYTF.

The chain employs TRBV5-4 and TRBJ2-7; D might be TRBD1 (5 bases). The CDR3 sequence is 13 residues long. Trimming left V 2 bases short and J 3 bases short, with 9 bases between. Germline V gene lookup returns CDR1 SGHNT and CDR2 YYREEE (reference sequence). For the CDR3, the DNA is TGTGCCAGCAGCTTCGCGCAGGGCTACGAGCAGTACTTC. It codes for CASSFAQGYEQYF.

The table lists this clone with a few counts. The V gene is TRBV27, the J gene TRBJ1-4; a possible D gene is TRBD1 (5 bases). In germline, CDR1 is MNHEY, CDR2 SMNVEV (reference sequence). The CDR3 consists of 13 residues. Trimming cost V 4 bases and J 8 bases, with 11 bases left between them. This CDR3 is CASSSRVGEKLFF. The CDR3 region has the DNA TGTGCCAGCAGTTCCAGGGTAGGCGAAAAACTGTTTTTT.

This chain joins TRBV9 and TRBJ2-2; no definite D call. Germline V gene sequence: CDR1 SGDLS, CDR2 YYNGEE. With 2 bases removed from V and 5 bases from J, the gap between germline ends came to 7 bases. This CDR3 region has 13 residues. The DNA for the CDR3 is TGTGCCAGCAGCGTTTGGGGTACCGGGGAGCTGTTTTTT. Translation gives CASSVWGTGELFF.

This chain uses TRBV29-1 with TRBJ2-7; 7 bases are shared with TRBD1. CDR3 length equals 14 residues. The germline V gene encodes CDR1 SQVTM and CDR2 ANQGSEA. Trimming removed 7 bases from V and 1 base from J; junction bases left unmatched: 10. CDR3 DNA: TGCAGCGCCCGAGGCGTCAGGGGGTCCTACGAGCAGTACTTC. Protein sequence: CSARGVRGSYEQYF.

The V gene is TRBV2, the J gene TRBJ1-5; D remains ambiguous. This CDR3 comprises 15 residues. Trimming shortened V by 1 base and J by 4 bases, and 11 bases separated the two germline ends. In germline, CDR1 is SNHLY, CDR2 FYNNEI. The CDR3 DNA is TGTGCCAGCAGTGAAGTAGGGCCGAAAAATCAGCCCCAGCATTTT. The encoded protein is CASSEVGPKNQPQHF.

This clone occurred a few times. V gene TRBV27 combines with J gene TRBJ2-7, with a tentative D call TRBD2 (6 bases). The CDR3 has 13 amino acids. Germline loops: CDR1 MNHEY, CDR2 SMNVEV (reference sequence). Trimming removed 4 bases at V and 5 bases at J, with 12 bases between. The CDR3: CASSSGRTNEQYF. CDR3 nucleotides: TGTGCCAGCAGTTCTGGGCGGACTAACGAGCAGTACTTC.

The genes are TRBV5-8 and TRBJ1-1; tentative D call: TRBD1 (6 bases). CDR1 is SGHTS and CDR2 is YDEGEE in the germline V gene. V was clipped by 4 bases and J by 4 bases, with 23 bases between them. CDR3 length equals 17 residues. CDR3 loop: CASSLNYGGQLVTEAFF. The CDR3 DNA reads TGTGCCAGCAGCCTGAATTATGGGGGGCAGTTGGTCACTGAAGCTTTCTTT. Variable domain in full (rest from reference TRBV5-8 and TRBJ1-1): EAGVTQSPTHLIKTRGQQATLRCSPISGHTSVYWYQQALGLGLQFLLWYDEGEERNRGNFPPRFSGRQFPNYSSELNVNALELEDSALYLCASSLNYGGQLVTEAFFGQGTRLTVV.

The rearrangement joins TRBV10-3 to TRBJ1-1, with D possibly matching TRBD1 (5 bases). The CDR3 runs 13 residues. Germline loops: CDR1 ENHRY, CDR2 SYGVKD. V dropped 10 bases and J dropped 4 bases, with 16 bases sitting between them. CDR3 region: CATLRAQGTEAFF. CDR3 bases: TGTGCCACCTTAAGGGCCCAGGGCACTGAAGCTTTCTTT.

This clone occurred once. The CDR3 loop is CASSLFQGDYGYTF. In nucleotides, the CDR3 is TGTGCCAGCAGCCTTTTTCAGGGCGACTATGGCTACACCTTC. The V gene is TRBV7-8, the J gene TRBJ1-2, with D perhaps TRBD1 (5 bases). Germline CDR1 reads SGHVS; CDR2 reads FQNEAQ. Trimming removed 5 bases from V and 3 bases from J, with 13 bases in between. This CDR3 has 14 amino acids.

In DNA, the CDR3 is TGTGCCAGCAGCACAACAGGGAGTAACACTGAAGCTTTCTTT. Its protein product is CASSTTGSNTEAFF. This chain uses TRBV5-5 with TRBJ1-1; D might be TRBD1 (6 bases). CDR3 length: 14 amino acids. V gave up 4 bases and J gave up 2 bases, with 12 bases separating them. CDR1 and CDR2 from the germline V gene are SGHKS and YYEKEE (reference sequence).

The chain carries TRBV19 and TRBJ2-3; D tentatively reads TRBD1 or TRBD2 (5 bases each). The CDR3 extends over 17 amino acids. The germline V gene has CDR1 LNHDA and CDR2 SQIVND (reference sequence). Trimming cost V 5 bases and J 7 bases, with 25 bases left between them. This CDR3 reads CASSHPRGRAAQNTQYF. The CDR3 bases are TGTGCCAGTAGTCACCCGAGGGGACGGGCCGCCCAAAATACGCAGTATTTT.

The chain is built from TRBV2 and TRBJ2-5; TRBD2 is a possible D gene (5 bases). Germline V gives CDR1 SNHLY, CDR2 FYNNEI. The ends were cut back, 8 bases at V and 4 bases at J, with 14 bases in the middle. This CDR3 has 13 amino acids. CDR3 protein: CASQTRVVETQYF. The CDR3, as DNA: TGTGCCAGCCAAACGAGGGTGGTAGAGACCCAGTACTTC.

In this sample, this clone turned up once. J is TRBJ2-1 and V is TRBV28; D gene ambiguous. There are 14 residues in the CDR3. The germline V gene encodes CDR1 MDHEN and CDR2 SYDVKM. Deletions cut 6 bases from V and 0 bases from J, with 9 bases between. CDR3 loop: CASSRSYSYNEQFF. DNA for the CDR3: TGTGCCAGCAGCAGGAGTTACTCCTACAATGAGCAGTTCTTC. Variable domain in full (rest from reference TRBV28 and TRBJ2-1): DVKVTQSSRYLVKRTGEKVFLECVQDMDHENMFWYRQDPGLGLRLIYFSYDVKMKEKGDIPEGYSVSREKKERFSLILESASTNQTSMYLCASSRSYSYNEQFFGPGTRLTVL.

The chain is built from TRBV4-3 and TRBJ1-6; TRBD1 is a possible D gene (5 bases). Germline values: CDR1 LGHNA, CDR2 YSLEER. The CDR3 totals 17 residues. V lost 3 bases and J 3 bases, leaving 15 bases between the germline ends. CDR3 in amino acids: CASSHVKRQGYNSPLHF. CDR3 coding DNA: TGCGCCAGCAGCCACGTTAAGAGGCAGGGCTATAATTCACCCCTCCACTTT.

The chain combines TRBV7-9 with TRBJ2-3, with D unresolved. This CDR3 is built from 13 residues. Trimming left V 1 base short and J 7 bases short, with 9 bases between. CDR1 and CDR2 (germline): SEHNR, FQNEAQ (reference sequence). CDR3 sequence (DNA): TGTGCCAGCAGCTTAGAGGCAGTATATACGCAGTATTTT. It translates to CASSLEAVYTQYF.

This clone was seen more than once but under ten times. The DNA for the CDR3 is TGTGCCATCAGTGAGTTCTCCTACGAGCAGTACTTC. This encodes CAISEFSYEQYF. V gene TRBV10-3 combines with J gene TRBJ2-7; D is unresolved. V lost 1 base and J lost 0, with 1 base in between. Germline CDR1 is ENHRY and CDR2 is SYGVKD. This CDR3 has 12 amino acids.

This chain uses TRBV7-6 with TRBJ1-5, with D possibly being TRBD1 (6 bases). CDR1 SGHVS and CDR2 FNYEAQ come from the germline V gene. This CDR3 spans 15 amino acids. V was clipped by 1 base and J by 4 bases, with 11 bases between them. This CDR3 reads CASSLGGGGNQPQHF. For the CDR3, the DNA is TGTGCCAGCAGCTTAGGGGGAGGGGGTAATCAGCCCCAGCATTTT.

The chain couples TRBV7-9 to TRBJ1-6, with D perhaps TRBD1 (5 bases). V shed 5 bases and J shed 2 bases, with 13 bases lying between them. The CDR3 has 16 amino acids. The germline CDR1 and CDR2 sequences are SEHNR and FQNEAQ (reference sequence). CDR3 loop: CASSQDNPTYNSPLHF. The CDR3 nucleotides are TGTGCCAGCAGCCAGGACAACCCGACCTATAATTCACCCCTCCACTTT.

The chain links TRBV30 to TRBJ2-6; D perhaps matches TRBD2 (5 bases). The germline V gene has CDR1 GTSNPN and CDR2 SVGIG (reference sequence). CDR3 length: 15 amino acids. The V gene lost 0 bases and the J gene lost 2 bases, with 8 bases spanning the gap. The chain's CDR3 is CAWSVRGPGANVLTF. The DNA for the CDR3 is TGTGCCTGGAGTGTACGAGGGCCTGGGGCCAACGTCCTGACTTTC.

V and J are TRBV24-1 and TRBJ1-2; perhaps TRBD1 as D (6 bases). The CDR3 contains 13 residues. Trimming removed 4 bases at V and 6 bases at J, with 11 bases between. Germline V gene sequence: CDR1 KGHDR, CDR2 SFDVKD. CDR3 residues: CATSDLKGDGYTF. In DNA form, the CDR3 reads TGTGCCACCAGTGACCTTAAGGGGGATGGCTACACCTTC.

V usage is TRBV2 and J usage is TRBJ1-1; tentatively, D is TRBD1 (5 bases). The germline V gene has CDR1 SNHLY and CDR2 FYNNEI. Trimming stripped 3 bases from V and 1 base from J, with 9 bases between. The length of the CDR3 is 14 residues. Here the CDR3 DNA reads TGTGCCAGCAGTGATGGGGCAGGGAACACTGAAGCTTTCTTT. This translates into CASSDGAGNTEAFF.

The V call is TRBV27, the J call TRBJ1-1; a possible D gene is TRBD1 (5 bases). The CDR3 sequence is 14 residues long. Germline V CDR1 and CDR2: MNHEY, SMNVEV (reference sequence). Trimming pared 0 bases from V and 6 bases from J, leaving 11 bases between. The CDR3 protein is CASSLSPLGAEAFF. The CDR3 DNA is TGTGCCAGCAGTTTATCGCCGTTGGGGGCTGAAGCTTTCTTT.

The CDR3 nucleotides are TGTGCCAGCAGCTTGGGCAGTCCCCCCAGCGAGCAGTACTTC. The encoded protein is CASSLGSPPSEQYF. The rearrangement links TRBV7-2 to TRBJ2-7; D unresolved. The germline gives CDR1 SGHTA, CDR2 FQGNSA. Between the trimmed V and J ends, which lost 3 bases and 6 bases, there was a span of 15 bases. CDR3 length: 14 amino acids.

CDR3 amino acids: CASSIAQSAEAFF. In DNA form, the CDR3 reads TGTGCCAGTAGTATAGCCCAGTCCGCTGAAGCTTTCTTT. The chain couples TRBV19 to TRBJ1-1; D gene uncertain. Germline V lookup: CDR1 LNHDA, CDR2 SQIVND (reference sequence). Trimming removed 1 base from V and 6 bases from J, with 9 bases in between. CDR3 size: 13 residues.

The gene calls are TRBV7-9 and TRBJ2-3; 7 bases line up with TRBD2. The CDR3 has 15 amino acids. The germline V gene has CDR1 SEHNR and CDR2 FQNEAQ (reference sequence). The V gene end was trimmed by 5 bases and the J gene end by 2 bases; junction bases not matched to a gene: 7. The CDR3 here is CASSLGGFVTDTQYF. The CDR3 DNA reads as TGTGCCAGCAGCCTGGGAGGGTTCGTCACAGATACGCAGTATTTT.